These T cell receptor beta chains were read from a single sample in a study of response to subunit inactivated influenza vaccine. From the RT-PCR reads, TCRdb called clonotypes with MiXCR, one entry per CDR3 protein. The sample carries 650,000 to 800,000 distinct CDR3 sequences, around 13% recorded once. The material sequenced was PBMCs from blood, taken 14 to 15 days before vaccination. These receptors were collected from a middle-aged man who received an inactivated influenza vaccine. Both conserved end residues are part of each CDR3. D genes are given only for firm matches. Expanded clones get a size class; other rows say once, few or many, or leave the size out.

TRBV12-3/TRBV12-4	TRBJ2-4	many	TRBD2	TGTGCCAGCAGTCCTCGGACTAGCGGGGGAAACATTCAGTACTTC	CASSPRTSGGNIQYF
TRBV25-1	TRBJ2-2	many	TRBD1	TGTGCCAGCAGACGGACAGGGGGTAACACCGGGGAGCTGTTTTTT	CASRRTGGNTGELFF
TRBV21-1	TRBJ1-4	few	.	TGTGCCAGGGCGGGGGTGCTTGGTGAAAAACTGTTTTTT	CARAGVLGEKLFF
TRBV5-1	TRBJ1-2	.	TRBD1	TGCGCCAGCAGCTATGACAGGGGAGGTGGCTACACCTTC	CASSYDRGGGYTF
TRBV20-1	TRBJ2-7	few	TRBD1	TGCAGTGCTACTAGGGGACAGGGGAGGGCCTACGAGCAGTACTTC	CSATRGQGRAYEQYF
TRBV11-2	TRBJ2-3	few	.	TGTGCCAGCAGCTCCCCCCAGTGGGCCATTAGCACAGATACGCAGTATTTT	CASSSPQWAISTDTQYF
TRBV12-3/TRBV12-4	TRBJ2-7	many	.	TGTGCCAGCAGGCCCACAGGGAAAGCCCTCTACGAGCAGTACTTC	CASRPTGKALYEQYF
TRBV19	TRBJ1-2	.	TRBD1	TGTGCCAGCAATATACAGGGGGCGTACTATGGCTACACCTTC	CASNIQGAYYGYTF
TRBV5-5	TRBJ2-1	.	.	TGTGCCAGCAGCTTAGAGCGGGCCTACAATGAGCAGTTCTTC	CASSLERAYNEQFF
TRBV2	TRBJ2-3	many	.	TGTGCCAGCAGTGAAACGGCGACAGATACGCAGTATTTT	CASSETATDTQYF
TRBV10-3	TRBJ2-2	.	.	TGTGCCATCAGTGGGGACCCCACCGGGGAGCTGTTTTTT	CAISGDPTGELFF
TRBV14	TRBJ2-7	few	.	TGTGCCAGCAGCCAATGGACGGCCTCCTACGAGCAGTACTTC	CASSQWTASYEQYF
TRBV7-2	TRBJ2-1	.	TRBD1	TGTGCCAGCAGCTTAGGACAGGGTCGAGGGTCCTACAATGAGCAGTTCTTC	CASSLGQGRGSYNEQFF
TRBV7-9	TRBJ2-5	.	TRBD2	TGTGCCAGCAGCCAAGCGCTAGCGGGGGCCGAGACCCAGTACTTC	CASSQALAGAETQYF
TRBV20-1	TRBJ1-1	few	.	TGCAGTGCTATATCGACCGTGGGGACTGAAGCTTTCTTT	CSAISTVGTEAFF
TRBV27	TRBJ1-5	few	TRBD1	TGTGCCAGCAGTTTTTCGCGACAGGGTCAGCCCCAGCATTTT	CASSFSRQGQPQHF
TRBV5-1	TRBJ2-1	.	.	TGCGCCAGCAGCTTGGGGGGGAGGAAGTTCTTC	CASSLGGRKFF
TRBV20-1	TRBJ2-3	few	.	TGCAGTGCTAGAGATACTAGGTGGACAGATACGCAGTATTTT	CSARDTRWTDTQYF
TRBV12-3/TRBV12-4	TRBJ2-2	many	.	TGTGCCAGCAGTTTATATGGATCCGGGGAGCTGTTTTTT	CASSLYGSGELFF
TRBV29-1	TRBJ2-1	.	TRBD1	TGCAGCGTTGGACAGGGGGTGACCCTTCTCCACAATGAGCAGTTCTTC	CSVGQGVTLLHNEQFF
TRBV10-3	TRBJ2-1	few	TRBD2	TGTGCCATCAGTGAACGGGCGGGAGGGTTTGCCAATGAGCAGTTCTTC	CAISERAGGFANEQFF
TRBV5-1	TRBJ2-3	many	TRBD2	TGCGCCAGCAGCCTAGCGGGAGTGCCAGATACGCAGTATTTT	CASSLAGVPDTQYF
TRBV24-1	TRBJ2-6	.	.	TGTGCCACCAGTGACATCTCCGGGGCCAACGTCCTGACTTTC	CATSDISGANVLTF
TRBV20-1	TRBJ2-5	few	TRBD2	TGCAGTACTTCTAGCGGGACTACCCAAGAGACCCAGTACTTC	CSTSSGTTQETQYF
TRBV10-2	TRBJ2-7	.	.	TGCGCCAGCAGTGTGTCTAGCGTTTCCTACGAGCAGTACTTC	CASSVSSVSYEQYF
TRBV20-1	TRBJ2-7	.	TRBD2	TGCAGTGCTGCCCTAGGGACTAGCGGGATCTACGAGCAGTACTTC	CSAALGTSGIYEQYF
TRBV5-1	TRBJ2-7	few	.	TGCGCCAGCAGCTATTGGGGCAGCCGCATCTCCTACGAGCAGTACTTC	CASSYWGSRISYEQYF
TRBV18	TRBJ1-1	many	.	TGTGCCAGCTCACCACCCGGGGCCACTGAAGCTTTCTTT	CASSPPGATEAFF
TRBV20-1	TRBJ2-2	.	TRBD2	TGCAGTGCTAGAGATAATAGGCTAGCGGACACCGGGGAGCTGTTTTTT	CSARDNRLADTGELFF
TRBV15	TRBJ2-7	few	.	TGTGCCACCAGCAGAGATACCGGAACCTACGAGCAGTACTTC	CATSRDTGTYEQYF
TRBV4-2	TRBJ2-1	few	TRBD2	TGTGCCAGCAGCCAAGGTGTTAGCGGGAGCTCTGAGCAGTTCTTC	CASSQGVSGSSEQFF
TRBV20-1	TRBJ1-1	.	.	TGCAGTGCAGAGACCGGGGCAGGGTTGACTGAAGCTTTCTTT	CSAETGAGLTEAFF
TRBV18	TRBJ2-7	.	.	TGTGCCAGCTCACCACCGGGGTCATACACCTACGAGCAGTACTTC	CASSPPGSYTYEQYF
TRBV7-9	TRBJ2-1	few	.	TGTGCCAGCAGCTTAGTGGGTCCTGGTGAGCAGTTCTTC	CASSLVGPGEQFF
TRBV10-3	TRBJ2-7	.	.	TGTGCCATCAAAGTTTATCGGGCCCCAAACTCCTACGAGCAGTACTTC	CAIKVYRAPNSYEQYF
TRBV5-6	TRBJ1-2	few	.	TGTGCCAGCAGCTTGTGGGATTTGGAAGGCTACACCTTC	CASSLWDLEGYTF
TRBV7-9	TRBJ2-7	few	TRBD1	TGTGCCAGCAGCTTGGTTCCGGGACAGCTCAACGAGCAGTACTTC	CASSLVPGQLNEQYF
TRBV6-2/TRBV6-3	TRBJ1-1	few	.	TGTGCCACTCGAGAGGGTTGGCGGACTGAAGCTTTCTTT	CATREGWRTEAFF
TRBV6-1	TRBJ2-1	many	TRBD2	TGTGCCAGCAGAAAAATCGGACTAGCGGGAATAAATGAGCAGTTCTTC	CASRKIGLAGINEQFF
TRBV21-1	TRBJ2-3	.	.	TGTGCCAGCAGCAGGGGGACTAGTAAGGACACAGATACGCAGTATTTT	CASSRGTSKDTDTQYF
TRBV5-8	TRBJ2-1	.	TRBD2	TGTGCCAGCAGCCGCCGGTCCCACCGGGGGGACAATGAGCAGTTCTTC	CASSRRSHRGDNEQFF
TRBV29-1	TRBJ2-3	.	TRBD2	TGCAGCGTTGGGGGTAGTCTAGCGGGAGGGCCAGATACGCAGTATTTT	CSVGGSLAGGPDTQYF
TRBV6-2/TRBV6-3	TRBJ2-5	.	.	TGTGCCAGCACCGACAGTCCGGGAGCGGGGACCCAGTACTTC	CASTDSPGAGTQYF
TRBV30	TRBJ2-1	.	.	TGTGCCTGGAGTTTTGGTCGGGGATCCTACAATGAGCAGTTCTTC	CAWSFGRGSYNEQFF
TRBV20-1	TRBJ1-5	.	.	TGCAGTGCTAACTCGGACGATTATAGCAATCAGCCCCAGCATTTT	CSANSDDYSNQPQHF